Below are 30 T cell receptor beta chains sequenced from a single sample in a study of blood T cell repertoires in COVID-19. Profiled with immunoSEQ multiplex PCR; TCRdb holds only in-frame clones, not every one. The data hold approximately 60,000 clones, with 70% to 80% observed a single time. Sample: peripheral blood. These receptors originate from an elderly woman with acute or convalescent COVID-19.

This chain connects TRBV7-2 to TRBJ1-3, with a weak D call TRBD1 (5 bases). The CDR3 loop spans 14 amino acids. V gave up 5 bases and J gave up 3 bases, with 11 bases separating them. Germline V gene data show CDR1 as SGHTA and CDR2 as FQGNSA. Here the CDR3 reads CASSLRVGGNTIYF. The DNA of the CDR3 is TGTGCCAGCAGCCTCAGGGTCGGTGGAAACACCATATATTTT.

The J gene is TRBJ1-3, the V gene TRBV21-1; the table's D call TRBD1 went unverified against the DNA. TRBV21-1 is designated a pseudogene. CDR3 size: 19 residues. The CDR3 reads CASSSPGRDRGRAGNTIYF. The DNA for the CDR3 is TGTGCCAGCAGCTCACCAGGCCGGGACAGGGGGCGCGCTGGAAACACCATATATTTT.

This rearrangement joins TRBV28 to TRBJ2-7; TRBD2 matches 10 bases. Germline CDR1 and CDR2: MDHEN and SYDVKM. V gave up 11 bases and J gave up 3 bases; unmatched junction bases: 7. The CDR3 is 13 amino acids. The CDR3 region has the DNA TGTGCCCTACAGCGGGGGGGGAGCTACGAGCAGTACTTC. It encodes CALQRGGSYEQYF.

CDR3 bases: TGTGCCAGCAGCTTTCCGAAACAGGGAGCTAGCACAGATACGCAGTATTTT. Translation: CASSFPKQGASTDTQYF. V is TRBV5-4 and J is TRBJ2-3, with D tentatively TRBD1 (6 bases). Trimming pared 2 bases from V and 0 bases from J, leaving 16 bases between. This CDR3 has 17 amino acids. CDR1 SGHNT and CDR2 YYREEE come from the germline V gene (reference sequence).

The CDR3 nucleotides read TGTGCCAGCTCCCCCTACGACTCCTACAATGAGCAGTTCTTC. Residues: CASSPYDSYNEQFF. J is TRBJ2-1 and V is TRBV18; D not resolved. This CDR3 region has 14 residues. Deletions cut 6 bases from V and 0 bases from J, with 9 bases between. Germline V gives CDR1 KGHSH, CDR2 LQKENI.

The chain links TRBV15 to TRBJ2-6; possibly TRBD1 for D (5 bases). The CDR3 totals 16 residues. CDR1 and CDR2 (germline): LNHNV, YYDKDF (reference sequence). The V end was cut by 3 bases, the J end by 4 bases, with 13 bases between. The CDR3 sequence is CATSSEQGSGANVLTF. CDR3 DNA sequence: TGTGCCACCAGCAGTGAGCAGGGATCCGGGGCCAACGTCCTGACTTTC. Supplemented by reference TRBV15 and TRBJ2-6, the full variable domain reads DAMVIQNPRYQVTQFGKPVTLSCSQTLNHNVMYWYQQKSSQAPKLLFHYYDKDFNNEADTPDNFQSRRPNTSFCFLDIRSPGLGDTAMYLCATSSEQGSGANVLTFGAGSRLTVL.

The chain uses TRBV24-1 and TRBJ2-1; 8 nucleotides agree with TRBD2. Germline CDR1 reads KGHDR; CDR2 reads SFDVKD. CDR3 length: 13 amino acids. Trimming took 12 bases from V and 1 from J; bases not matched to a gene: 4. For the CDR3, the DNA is TGTGCCGACAGCGGGGGTTCCTACAATGAGCAGTTCTTC. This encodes CADSGGSYNEQFF.

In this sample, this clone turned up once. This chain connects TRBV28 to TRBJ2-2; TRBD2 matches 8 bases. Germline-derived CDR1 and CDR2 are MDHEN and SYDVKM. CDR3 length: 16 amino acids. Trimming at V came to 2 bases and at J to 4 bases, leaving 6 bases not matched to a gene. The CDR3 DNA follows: TGTGCCAGCAGTTTAAGCGGGAGCGTCTCCACCGGGGAGCTGTTTTTT. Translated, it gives CASSLSGSVSTGELFF. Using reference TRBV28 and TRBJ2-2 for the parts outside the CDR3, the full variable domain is DVKVTQSSRYLVKRTGEKVFLECVQDMDHENMFWYRQDPGLGLRLIYFSYDVKMKEKGDIPEGYSVSREKKERFSLILESASTNQTSMYLCASSLSGSVSTGELFFGEGSRLTVL.

The CDR3 sequence: CASTVGTGGRNEQFF. The CDR3 DNA reads as TGTGCCAGCACCGTCGGGACAGGGGGTCGTAATGAGCAGTTCTTC. This chain connects TRBV28 to TRBJ2-1; the match to TRBD1 covers 11 bases. J was trimmed by 7 bases and V by 7 bases; bases with no gene match: 9. Germline values: CDR1 MDHEN, CDR2 SYDVKM. CDR3 length: 15 residues.

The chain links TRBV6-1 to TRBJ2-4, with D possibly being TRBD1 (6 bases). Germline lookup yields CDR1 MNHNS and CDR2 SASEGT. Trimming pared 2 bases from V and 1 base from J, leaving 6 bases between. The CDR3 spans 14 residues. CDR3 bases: TGTGCCAGCAGTGAACAGGGGGCCAAAAACATTCAGTACTTC. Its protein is CASSEQGAKNIQYF.

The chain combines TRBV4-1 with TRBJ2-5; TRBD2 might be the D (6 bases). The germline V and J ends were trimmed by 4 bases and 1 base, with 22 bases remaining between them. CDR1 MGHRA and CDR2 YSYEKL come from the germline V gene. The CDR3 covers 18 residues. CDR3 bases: TGCGCCAGCAGCCCTAGAGAGCTGGCTAGCGCCATCCAAGAGACCCAGTACTTC. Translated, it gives CASSPRELASAIQETQYF.

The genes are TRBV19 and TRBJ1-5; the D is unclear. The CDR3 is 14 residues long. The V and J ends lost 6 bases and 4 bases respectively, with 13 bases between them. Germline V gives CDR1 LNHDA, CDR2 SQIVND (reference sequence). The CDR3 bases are TGTGCCAGTAGAGTCGGAGGGCGGAATCAGCCCCAGCATTTT. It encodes CASRVGGRNQPQHF. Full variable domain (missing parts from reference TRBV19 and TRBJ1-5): DGGITQSPKYLFRKEGQNVTLSCEQNLNHDAMYWYRQDPGQGLRLIYYSQIVNDFQKGDIAEGYSVSREKKESFPLTVTSAQKNPTAFYLCASRVGGRNQPQHFGDGTRLSIL.

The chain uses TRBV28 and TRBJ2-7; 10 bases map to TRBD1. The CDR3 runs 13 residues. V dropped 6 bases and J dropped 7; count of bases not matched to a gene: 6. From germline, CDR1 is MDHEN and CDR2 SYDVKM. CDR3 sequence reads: CASSRQGAGEQYF. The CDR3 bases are TGTGCCAGCAGCCGACAGGGGGCGGGAGAGCAGTACTTC.

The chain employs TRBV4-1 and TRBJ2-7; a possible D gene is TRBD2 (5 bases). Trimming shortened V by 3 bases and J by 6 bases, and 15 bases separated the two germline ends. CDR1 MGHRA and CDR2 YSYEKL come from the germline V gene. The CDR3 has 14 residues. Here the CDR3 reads CASSQPTGMGEQYF. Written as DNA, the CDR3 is TGCGCCAGCAGCCAGCCAACCGGGATGGGCGAGCAGTACTTC.

CDR3 protein: CASSQFQGGSNQPQHF. Written as DNA, the CDR3 is TGCGCCAGCAGCCAATTCCAGGGAGGAAGCAATCAGCCCCAGCATTTT. This chain joins TRBV4-3 and TRBJ1-5; the D gene is possibly TRBD1 (5 bases). This CDR3 contains 16 residues. The V and J ends lost 2 bases and 1 base respectively, with 12 bases between them. CDR1 is LGHNA and CDR2 is YSLEER in the germline V gene.

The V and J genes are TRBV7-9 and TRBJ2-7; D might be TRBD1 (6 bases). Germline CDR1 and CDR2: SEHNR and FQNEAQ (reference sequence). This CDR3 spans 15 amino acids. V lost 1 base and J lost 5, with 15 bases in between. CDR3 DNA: TGTGCCAGCAGCTTAGTACAAACAGGGTTTGACGAGCAGTACTTC. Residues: CASSLVQTGFDEQYF.

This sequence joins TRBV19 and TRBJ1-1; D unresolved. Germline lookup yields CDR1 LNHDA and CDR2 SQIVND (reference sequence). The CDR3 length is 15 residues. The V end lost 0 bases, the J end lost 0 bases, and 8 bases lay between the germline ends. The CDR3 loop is CASSIEGRLNTEAFF. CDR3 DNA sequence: TGTGCCAGTAGTATAGAAGGGAGACTGAACACTGAAGCTTTCTTT. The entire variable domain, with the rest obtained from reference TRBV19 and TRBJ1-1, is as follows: DGGITQSPKYLFRKEGQNVTLSCEQNLNHDAMYWYRQDPGQGLRLIYYSQIVNDFQKGDIAEGYSVSREKKESFPLTVTSAQKNPTAFYLCASSIEGRLNTEAFFGQGTRLTVV.

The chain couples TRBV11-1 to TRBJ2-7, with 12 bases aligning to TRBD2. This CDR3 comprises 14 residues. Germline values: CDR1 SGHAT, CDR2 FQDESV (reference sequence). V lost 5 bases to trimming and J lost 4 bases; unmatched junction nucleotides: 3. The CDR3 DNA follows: TGTGCCAGCAGCCTGACTAGCGGGAGTTACGAGCAGTACTTC. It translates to CASSLTSGSYEQYF.

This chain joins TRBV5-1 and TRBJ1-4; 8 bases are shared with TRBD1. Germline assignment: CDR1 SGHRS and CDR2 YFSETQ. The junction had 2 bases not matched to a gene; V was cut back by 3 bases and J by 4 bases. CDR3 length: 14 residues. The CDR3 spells CASSSQGGNEKLFF. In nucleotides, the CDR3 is TGCGCCAGCAGCTCACAGGGGGGTAATGAAAAACTGTTTTTT. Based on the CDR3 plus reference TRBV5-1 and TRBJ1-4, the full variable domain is KAGVTQTPRYLIKTRGQQVTLSCSPISGHRSVSWYQQTPGQGLQFLFEYFSETQRNKGNFPGRFSGRQFSNSRSEMNVSTLELGDSALYLCASSSQGGNEKLFFGSGTQLSVL.

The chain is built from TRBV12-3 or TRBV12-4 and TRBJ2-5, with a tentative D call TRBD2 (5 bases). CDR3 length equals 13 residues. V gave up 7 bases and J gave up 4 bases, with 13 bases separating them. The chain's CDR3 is CASTARGRETQYF. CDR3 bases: TGTGCCAGCACCGCCCGGGGTCGAGAGACCCAGTACTTC.

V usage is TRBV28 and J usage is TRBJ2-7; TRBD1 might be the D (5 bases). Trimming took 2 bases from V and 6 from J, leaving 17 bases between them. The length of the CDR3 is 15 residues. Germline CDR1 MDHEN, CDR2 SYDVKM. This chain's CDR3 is CASSLGRAGIREQYF. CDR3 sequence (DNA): TGTGCCAGCAGTTTAGGAAGGGCAGGGATTCGCGAGCAGTACTTC.

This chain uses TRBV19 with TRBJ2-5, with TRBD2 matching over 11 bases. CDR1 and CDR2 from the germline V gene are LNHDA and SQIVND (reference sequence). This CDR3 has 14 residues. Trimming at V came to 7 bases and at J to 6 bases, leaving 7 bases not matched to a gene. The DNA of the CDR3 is TGTGCCAGTACCCAGACTAGCGGGACGAAGACCCAGTACTTC. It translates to CASTQTSGTKTQYF.

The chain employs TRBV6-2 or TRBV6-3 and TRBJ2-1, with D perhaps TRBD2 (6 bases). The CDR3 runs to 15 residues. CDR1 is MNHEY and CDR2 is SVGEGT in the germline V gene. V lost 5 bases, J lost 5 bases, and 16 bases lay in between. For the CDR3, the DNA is TGTGCCAGCAGTGGGTGGGACTGGGATAACAATGAGCAGTTCTTC. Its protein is CASSGWDWDNNEQFF.

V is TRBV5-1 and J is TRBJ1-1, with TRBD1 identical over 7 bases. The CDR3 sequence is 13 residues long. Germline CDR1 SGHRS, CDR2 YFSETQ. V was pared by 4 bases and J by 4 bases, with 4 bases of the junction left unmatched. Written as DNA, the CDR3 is TGCGCCAGCAGCGCCGACAGGGTCACTGAAGCTTTCTTT. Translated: CASSADRVTEAFF. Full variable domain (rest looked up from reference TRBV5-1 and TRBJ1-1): KAGVTQTPRYLIKTRGQQVTLSCSPISGHRSVSWYQQTPGQGLQFLFEYFSETQRNKGNFPGRFSGRQFSNSRSEMNVSTLELGDSALYLCASSADRVTEAFFGQGTRLTVV.

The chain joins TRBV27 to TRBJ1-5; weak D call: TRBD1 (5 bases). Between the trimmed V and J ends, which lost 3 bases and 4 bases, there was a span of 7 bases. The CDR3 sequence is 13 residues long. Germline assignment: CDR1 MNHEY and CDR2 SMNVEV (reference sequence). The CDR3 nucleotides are TGTGCCAGCAGTTTCAGGGTGAATCAGCCCCAGCATTTT. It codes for CASSFRVNQPQHF.

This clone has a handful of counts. CDR3 loop: CAASGRQGGRAFF. The DNA for the CDR3 is TGTGCCGCCTCGGGGAGGCAGGGCGGTCGAGCTTTCTTT. The chain is built from TRBV6-5 and TRBJ1-1; D is possibly TRBD1 (5 bases). The CDR3 totals 13 residues. The V gene's germline CDR1 is MNHEY and CDR2 SVGAGI. V shed 11 bases and J shed 10 bases, with 23 bases lying between them.

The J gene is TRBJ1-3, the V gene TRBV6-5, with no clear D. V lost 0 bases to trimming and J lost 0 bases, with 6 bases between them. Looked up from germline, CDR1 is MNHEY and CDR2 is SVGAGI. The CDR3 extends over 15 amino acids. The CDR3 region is CASSYSAGSGNTIYF. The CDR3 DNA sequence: TGTGCCAGCAGTTACTCGGCAGGCTCTGGAAACACCATATATTTT.

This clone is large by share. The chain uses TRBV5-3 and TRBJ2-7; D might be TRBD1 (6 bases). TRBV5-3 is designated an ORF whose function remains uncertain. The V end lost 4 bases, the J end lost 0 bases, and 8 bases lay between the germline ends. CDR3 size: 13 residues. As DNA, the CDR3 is TGTGCCAGAAGCCAGGACAGCTCCTACGAGCAGTACTTC. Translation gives CARSQDSSYEQYF.

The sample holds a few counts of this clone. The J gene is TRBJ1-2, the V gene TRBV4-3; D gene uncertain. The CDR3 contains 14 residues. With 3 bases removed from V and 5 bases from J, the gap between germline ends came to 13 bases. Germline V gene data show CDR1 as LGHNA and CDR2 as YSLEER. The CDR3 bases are TGCGCCAGCAGCCACTCGGTTCCTCCTTATGGCTACACCTTC. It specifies CASSHSVPPYGYTF.

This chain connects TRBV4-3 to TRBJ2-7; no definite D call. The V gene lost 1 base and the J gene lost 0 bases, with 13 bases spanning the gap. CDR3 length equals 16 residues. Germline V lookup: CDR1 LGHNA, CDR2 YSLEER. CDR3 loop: CASSQGIVSSSYEQYF. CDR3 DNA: TGCGCCAGCAGCCAAGGTATCGTCTCGAGCTCCTACGAGCAGTACTTC.